The 11 T cell receptor beta chains reported below all come from one sample, sequenced in a study of PD-L1 blockade in urothelial cancer. Sequencing was performed with immunoSEQ multiplex PCR; in TCRdb, only in-frame clones are kept and a portion is missing. The sample lists around 110,000 clones; approximately 90% were seen once. Time point here: peripheral blood 6 weeks after treatment start. This material consisted of PBMCs, taken around atezolizumab (anti-PD-L1) treatment. These receptors all stem from a man aged 60 to 75 with urothelial cancer.

As for this clone: Different DNA sequences within this sample yield the same CDR3. The gene calls are TRBV5-1 and TRBJ2-5; TRBD1 matches 8 bases. The CDR3 loop spans 14 amino acids. Germline V gives CDR1 SGHRS, CDR2 YFSETQ. V shed 4 bases, J shed 2 bases, and the junction held 4 bases outside the gene matches. DNA of the CDR3: TGCGCCAGCAGCCAAGGACAGGGACAAGAGACCCAGTACTTC. Translating it yields CASSQGQGQETQYF.

The rearrangement uses TRBV19 and TRBJ2-1; 14 nucleotides agree with TRBD2. The germline gives CDR1 LNHDA, CDR2 SQIVND (reference sequence). The junction had 11 bases not matched to a gene; V was cut back by 4 bases and J by 9 bases. The CDR3 is 17 residues long. The CDR3 bases are TGTGCCAGTAGTAAATCCGGGACTAGCGGGAGCATCACTGAGCAGTTCTTC. It encodes CASSKSGTSGSITEQFF.

J is TRBJ2-5 and V is TRBV5-1; 7 nucleotides agree with TRBD2. J lost 1 base, V lost 0 bases, and 6 bases had no gene match. Germline V lookup: CDR1 SGHRS, CDR2 YFSETQ. The length of the CDR3 is 16 residues. The CDR3 reads CASSLELAVFQETQYF. The CDR3 bases are TGCGCCAGCAGCTTGGAGCTAGCGGTATTCCAAGAGACCCAGTACTTC. Full variable domain (outside the CDR3, taken from reference TRBV5-1 and TRBJ2-5): KAGVTQTPRYLIKTRGQQVTLSCSPISGHRSVSWYQQTPGQGLQFLFEYFSETQRNKGNFPGRFSGRQFSNSRSEMNVSTLELGDSALYLCASSLELAVFQETQYFGPGTRLLVL.

The chain links TRBV2 to TRBJ2-5, with 7 bases matching TRBD2. CDR3 length: 14 residues. Looked up from germline, CDR1 is SNHLY and CDR2 is FYNNEI. J was trimmed by 1 base and V by 8 bases; bases with no gene match: 7. CDR3 DNA: TGTGCCAGCCGTCAAATAGCGGGCCAAGAGACCCAGTACTTC. It codes for CASRQIAGQETQYF.

V and J are TRBV5-6 and TRBJ1-3, with D hard to call. The germline V gene encodes CDR1 SGHDT and CDR2 YYEEEE. This CDR3 has 15 residues. V was trimmed by 0 bases and J by 2 bases, leaving 9 bases between them. In DNA form, the CDR3 reads TGTGCCAGCAGCTTGGCACGGGTAGCTGGAAACACCATATATTTT. Its protein is CASSLARVAGNTIYF.

This clone was found many times. The chain couples TRBV6-1 to TRBJ1-1, with D unclear. Germline lookup yields CDR1 MNHNS and CDR2 SASEGT. V was pared by 5 bases and J by 5 bases, with 9 bases between. There are 12 residues in the CDR3. The DNA of the CDR3 is TGTGCCAGCAGTCACAGTGGGACTGAAGCTTTCTTT. It specifies CASSHSGTEAFF.

The V and J genes are TRBV7-8 and TRBJ1-2, with D possibly TRBD1 on 6 matching bases. V shed 5 bases and J shed 3 bases, with 10 bases lying between them. The CDR3 totals 13 residues. Germline V gene sequence: CDR1 SGHVS, CDR2 FQNEAQ. This chain's CDR3 is CASSERTDYGYTF. DNA for the CDR3: TGTGCCAGCAGCGAGAGGACAGACTATGGCTACACCTTC.

V and J are TRBV6-4 and TRBJ1-6, with 7 bases fitting TRBD1. The CDR3 sequence is 15 residues long. The junction had 5 bases not matched to a gene; V was cut back by 6 bases and J by 3 bases. Germline values: CDR1 MRHNA, CDR2 SNTAGT. This CDR3 reads CASREGQNYNSPLHF. DNA for the CDR3: TGTGCCAGCAGAGAGGGACAGAACTATAATTCACCCCTCCACTTT.

J is TRBJ2-7 and V is TRBV28, with 9 bases identical to TRBD1. The CDR3 is 16 amino acids. In germline, CDR1 is MDHEN, CDR2 SYDVKM. After removal of 6 bases from V and 7 bases from J, the junction contained 16 bases not matched to a gene. The CDR3 here is CASRIGGTGSTREQYF. CDR3 sequence (DNA): TGTGCCAGCAGGATAGGGGGGACAGGGTCTACCCGGGAGCAGTACTTC. The full variable domain, with the rest looked up from reference TRBV28 and TRBJ2-7, is DVKVTQSSRYLVKRTGEKVFLECVQDMDHENMFWYRQDPGLGLRLIYFSYDVKMKEKGDIPEGYSVSREKKERFSLILESASTNQTSMYLCASRIGGTGSTREQYFGPGTRLTVT.

V gene TRBV7-2 combines with J gene TRBJ1-2; the D gene is possibly TRBD1 (6 bases). From germline, CDR1 is SGHTA and CDR2 FQGNSA. Trimming removed 6 bases from V and 0 bases from J, with 14 bases in between. This CDR3 has 15 residues. The CDR3 nucleotides read TGTGCCAGCAGTCCCCGGGGGGCCGCTAACTATGGCTACACCTTC. Translation: CASSPRGAANYGYTF. Using reference TRBV7-2 and TRBJ1-2 for the parts outside the CDR3, the full variable domain is GAGVSQSPSNKVTEKGKDVELRCDPISGHTALYWYRQSLGQGLEFLIYFQGNSAPDKSGLPSDRFSAERTGGSVSTLTIQRTQQEDSAVYLCASSPRGAANYGYTFGSGTRLTVV.

In DNA form, the CDR3 reads TGTGCCAGCAGATCCTTAGCGGGGGGGCCGCAGACCCAGTACTTC. It translates to CASRSLAGGPQTQYF. This chain connects TRBV7-2 to TRBJ2-5, with 11 bases lining up with TRBD2. CDR3 size: 15 residues. With V trimmed by 6 bases and J by 6 bases, 9 bases remained unmatched. Germline lookup yields CDR1 SGHTA and CDR2 FQGNSA.